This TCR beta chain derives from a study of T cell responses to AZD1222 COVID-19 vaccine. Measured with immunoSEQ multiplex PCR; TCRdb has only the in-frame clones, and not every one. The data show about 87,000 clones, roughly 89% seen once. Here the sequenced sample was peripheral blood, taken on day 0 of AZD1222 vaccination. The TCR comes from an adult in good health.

The CDR3 nucleotides read TGTGCCAGCAGTTTCCCACAGGCCCAAGAGACCCAGTACTTC. Translated, it gives CASSFPQAQETQYF. The gene calls are TRBV6-2 or TRBV6-3 and TRBJ2-5, with D possibly matching TRBD1 (5 bases). Germline-derived CDR1 and CDR2 are MNHEY and SVGEGT. This CDR3 has 14 residues. The ends were cut back, 4 bases at V and 1 base at J, with 10 bases in the middle.